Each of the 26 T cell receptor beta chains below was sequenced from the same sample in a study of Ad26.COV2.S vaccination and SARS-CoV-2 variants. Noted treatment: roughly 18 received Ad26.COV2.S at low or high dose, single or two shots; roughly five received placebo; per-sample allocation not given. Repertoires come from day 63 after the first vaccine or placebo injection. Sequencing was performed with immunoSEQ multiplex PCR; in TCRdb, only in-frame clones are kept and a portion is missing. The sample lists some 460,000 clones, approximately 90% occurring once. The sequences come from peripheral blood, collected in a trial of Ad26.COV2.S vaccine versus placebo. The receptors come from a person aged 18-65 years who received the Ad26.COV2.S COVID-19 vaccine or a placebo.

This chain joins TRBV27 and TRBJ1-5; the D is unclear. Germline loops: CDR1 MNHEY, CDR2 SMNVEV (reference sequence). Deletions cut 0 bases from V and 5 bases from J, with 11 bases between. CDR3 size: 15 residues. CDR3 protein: CASSLSLRGDQPQHF. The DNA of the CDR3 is TGTGCCAGCAGTTTATCTCTTCGCGGGGATCAGCCCCAGCATTTT.

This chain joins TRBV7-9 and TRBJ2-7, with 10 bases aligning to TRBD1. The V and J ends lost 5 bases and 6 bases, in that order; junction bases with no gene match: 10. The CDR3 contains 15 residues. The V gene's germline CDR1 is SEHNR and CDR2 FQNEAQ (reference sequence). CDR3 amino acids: CASSPTGGENSEQYF. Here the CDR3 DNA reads TGTGCCAGCAGCCCGACAGGGGGCGAAAATAGCGAGCAGTACTTC.

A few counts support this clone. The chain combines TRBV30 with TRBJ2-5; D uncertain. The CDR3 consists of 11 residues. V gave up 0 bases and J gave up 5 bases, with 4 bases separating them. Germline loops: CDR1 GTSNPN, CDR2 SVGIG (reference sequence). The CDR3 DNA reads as TGTGCCTGGAGTGTAAAGGAGACCCAGTACTTC. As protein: CAWSVKETQYF.

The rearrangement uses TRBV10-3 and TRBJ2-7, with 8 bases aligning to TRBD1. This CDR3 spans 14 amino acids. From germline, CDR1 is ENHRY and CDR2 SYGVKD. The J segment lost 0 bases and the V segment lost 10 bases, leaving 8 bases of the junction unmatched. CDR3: CASNGDRSSYEQYF. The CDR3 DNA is TGTGCCAGCAATGGGGACAGGTCCTCCTACGAGCAGTACTTC.

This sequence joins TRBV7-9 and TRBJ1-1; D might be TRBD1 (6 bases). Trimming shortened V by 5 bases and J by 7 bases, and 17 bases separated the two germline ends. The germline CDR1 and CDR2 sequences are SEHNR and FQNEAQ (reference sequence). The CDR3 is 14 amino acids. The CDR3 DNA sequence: TGTGCCAGCAGCCCCCAATCTGCAGGGGATGAAGCTTTCTTT. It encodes CASSPQSAGDEAFF.

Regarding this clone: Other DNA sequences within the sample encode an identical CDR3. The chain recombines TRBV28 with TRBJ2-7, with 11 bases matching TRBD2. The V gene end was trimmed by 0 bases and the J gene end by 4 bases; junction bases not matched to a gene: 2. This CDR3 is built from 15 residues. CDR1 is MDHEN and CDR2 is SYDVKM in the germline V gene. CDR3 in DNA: TGTGCCAGCAGTTTATGGGCTAGCGGGAGGTACGAGCAGTACTTC. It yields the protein CASSLWASGRYEQYF.

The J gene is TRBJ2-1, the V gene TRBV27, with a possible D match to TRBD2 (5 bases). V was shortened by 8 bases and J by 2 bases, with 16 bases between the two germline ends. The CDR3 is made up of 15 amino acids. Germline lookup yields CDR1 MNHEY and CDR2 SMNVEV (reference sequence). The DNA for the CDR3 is TGTGCCAGCCACGAGCGGTCCACGGCCTACAATGAGCAGTTCTTC. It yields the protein CASHERSTAYNEQFF.

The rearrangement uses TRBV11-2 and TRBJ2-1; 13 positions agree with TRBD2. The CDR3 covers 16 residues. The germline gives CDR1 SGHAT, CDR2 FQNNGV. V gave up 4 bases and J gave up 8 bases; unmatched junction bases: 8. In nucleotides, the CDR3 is TGTGCCAGCAGCTCCCGGACTAGCGGGAGAATCGATGAGCAGTTCTTC. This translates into CASSSRTSGRIDEQFF.

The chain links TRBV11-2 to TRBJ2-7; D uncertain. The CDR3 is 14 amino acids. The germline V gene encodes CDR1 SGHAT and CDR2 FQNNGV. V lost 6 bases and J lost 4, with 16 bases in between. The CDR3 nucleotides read TGTGCCAGCAGAGGTGCCCCGAAAATTTACGAGCAGTACTTC. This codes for CASRGAPKIYEQYF.

DNA of the CDR3: TGTGCCAGCAGCAACCAAGAGACCCAGTACTTC. It translates to CASSNQETQYF. The rearrangement uses TRBV7-6 and TRBJ2-5; D not resolved. The V and J ends lost 5 bases and 0 bases respectively, with 1 base between them. CDR3 size: 11 residues. Germline CDR1 is SGHVS and CDR2 is FNYEAQ. Complete variable domain (other parts from reference TRBV7-6 and TRBJ2-5): GAGVSQSPRYKVTKRGQDVALRCDPISGHVSLYWYRQALGQGPEFLTYFNYEAQQDKSGLPNDRFSAERPEGSISTLTIQRTEQRDSAMYRCASSNQETQYFGPGTRLLVL.

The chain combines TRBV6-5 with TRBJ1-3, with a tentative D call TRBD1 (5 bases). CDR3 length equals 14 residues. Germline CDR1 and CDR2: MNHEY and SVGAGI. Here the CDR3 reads CGTIAGSSGNTIYF. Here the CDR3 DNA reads TGTGGGACCATCGCAGGGAGCTCTGGAAACACCATATATTTT.

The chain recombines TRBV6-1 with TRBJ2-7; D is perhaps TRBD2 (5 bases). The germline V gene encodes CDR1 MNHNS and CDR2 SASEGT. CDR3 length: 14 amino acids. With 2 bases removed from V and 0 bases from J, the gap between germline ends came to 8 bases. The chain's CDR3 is CASSEPGYSYEQYF. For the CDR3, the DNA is TGTGCCAGCAGTGAACCGGGGTACTCCTACGAGCAGTACTTC.

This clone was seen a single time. CDR3 loop: CASSLSAGANTEAFF. CDR3 coding DNA: TGTGCCAGCAGCTTATCGGCGGGGGCAAACACTGAAGCTTTCTTT. The J gene is TRBJ1-1, the V gene TRBV7-9, with D possibly TRBD1 on 6 matching bases. Trimming removed 2 bases at V and 2 bases at J, with 12 bases between. This CDR3 region has 15 residues. Germline V lookup: CDR1 SEHNR, CDR2 FQNEAQ (reference sequence).

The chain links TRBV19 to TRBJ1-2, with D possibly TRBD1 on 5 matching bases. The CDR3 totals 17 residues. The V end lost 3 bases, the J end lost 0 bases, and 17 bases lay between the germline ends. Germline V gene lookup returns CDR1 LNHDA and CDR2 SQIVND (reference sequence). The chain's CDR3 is CASSMAAGALANYGYTF. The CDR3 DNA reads TGTGCCAGTAGTATGGCCGCCGGGGCGTTAGCTAACTATGGCTACACCTTC.

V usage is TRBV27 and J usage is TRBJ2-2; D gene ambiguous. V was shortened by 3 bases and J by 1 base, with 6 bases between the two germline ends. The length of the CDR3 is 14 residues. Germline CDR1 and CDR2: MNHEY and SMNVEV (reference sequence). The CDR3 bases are TGTGCCAGCAGTTTGAGTGGGAACACCGGGGAGCTGTTTTTT. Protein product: CASSLSGNTGELFF.

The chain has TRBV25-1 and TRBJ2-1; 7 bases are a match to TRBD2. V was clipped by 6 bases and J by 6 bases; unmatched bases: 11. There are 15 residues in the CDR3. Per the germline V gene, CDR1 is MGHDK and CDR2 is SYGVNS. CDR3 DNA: TGTGCCAGCAGCGGAATGTGGACTAGTTCCAATGAGCAGTTCTTC. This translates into CASSGMWTSSNEQFF.

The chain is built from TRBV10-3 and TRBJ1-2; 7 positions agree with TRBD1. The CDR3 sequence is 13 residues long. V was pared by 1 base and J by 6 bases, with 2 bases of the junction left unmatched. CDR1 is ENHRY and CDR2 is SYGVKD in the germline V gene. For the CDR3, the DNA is TGTGCCATCAGTGAGTGGGACAGTCATGGCTACACCTTC. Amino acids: CAISEWDSHGYTF.

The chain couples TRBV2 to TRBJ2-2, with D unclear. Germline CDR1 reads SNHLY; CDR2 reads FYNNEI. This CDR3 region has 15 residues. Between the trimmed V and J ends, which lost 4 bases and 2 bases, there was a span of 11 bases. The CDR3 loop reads CASSVTASNTGELFF. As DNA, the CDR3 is TGTGCCAGCAGTGTAACCGCTTCTAACACCGGGGAGCTGTTTTTT.

The CDR3 DNA reads TGTGCCAGCTCACCTAAACAGACCGGGGAGCTGTTTTTT. It specifies CASSPKQTGELFF. V and J are TRBV18 and TRBJ2-2; D remains unclear. The CDR3 has 13 residues. Trimming stripped 3 bases from V and 5 bases from J, with 7 bases between. Looked up from germline, CDR1 is KGHSH and CDR2 is LQKENI.

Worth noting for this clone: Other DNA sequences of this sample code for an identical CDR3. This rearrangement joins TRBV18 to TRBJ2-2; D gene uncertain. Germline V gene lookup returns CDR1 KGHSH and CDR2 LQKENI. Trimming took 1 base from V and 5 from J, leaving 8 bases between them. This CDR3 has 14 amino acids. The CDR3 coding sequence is TGTGCCAGCTCACCACTAGGGAATACCGGGGAGCTGTTTTTT. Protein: CASSPLGNTGELFF. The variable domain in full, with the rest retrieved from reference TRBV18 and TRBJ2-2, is NAGVMQNPRHLVRRRGQEARLRCSPMKGHSHVYWYRQLPEEGLKFMVYLQKENIIDESGMPKERFSAEFPKEGPSILRIQQVVRGDSAAYFCASSPLGNTGELFFGEGSRLTVL.

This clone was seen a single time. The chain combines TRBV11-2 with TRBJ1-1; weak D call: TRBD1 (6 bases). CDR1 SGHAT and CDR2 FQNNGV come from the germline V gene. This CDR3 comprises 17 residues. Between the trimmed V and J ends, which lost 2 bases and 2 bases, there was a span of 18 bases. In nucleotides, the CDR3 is TGTGCCAGCAGCTTACTCCAACAGGGTTTATCCAACACTGAAGCTTTCTTT. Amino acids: CASSLLQQGLSNTEAFF.

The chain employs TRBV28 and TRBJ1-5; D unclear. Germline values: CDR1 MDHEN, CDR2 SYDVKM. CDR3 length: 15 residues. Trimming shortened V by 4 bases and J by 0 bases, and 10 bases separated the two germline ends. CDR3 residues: CASSSGTVSNQPQHF. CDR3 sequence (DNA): TGTGCCAGCAGTTCGGGCACAGTTAGCAATCAGCCCCAGCATTTT.

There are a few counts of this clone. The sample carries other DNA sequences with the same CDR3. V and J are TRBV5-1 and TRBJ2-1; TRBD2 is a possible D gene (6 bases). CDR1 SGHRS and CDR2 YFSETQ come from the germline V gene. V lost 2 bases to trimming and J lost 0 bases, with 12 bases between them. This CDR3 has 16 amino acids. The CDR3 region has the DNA TGCGCCAGCAGCTTTGGCGGGGCTGGCTCCTACAATGAGCAGTTCTTC. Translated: CASSFGGAGSYNEQFF.

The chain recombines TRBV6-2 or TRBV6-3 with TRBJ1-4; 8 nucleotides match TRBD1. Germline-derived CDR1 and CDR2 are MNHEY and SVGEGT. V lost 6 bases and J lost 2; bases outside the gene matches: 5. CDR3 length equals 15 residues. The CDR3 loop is CASSKGQGTNEKLFF. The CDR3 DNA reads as TGTGCCAGCAGCAAAGGACAGGGCACTAATGAAAAACTGTTTTTT.

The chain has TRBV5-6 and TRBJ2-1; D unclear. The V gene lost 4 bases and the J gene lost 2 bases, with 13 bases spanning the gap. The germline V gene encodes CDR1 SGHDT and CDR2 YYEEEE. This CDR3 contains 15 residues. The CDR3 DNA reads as TGTGCCAGCAGCAGGTGGACGAGGACCTACAATGAGCAGTTCTTC. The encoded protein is CASSRWTRTYNEQFF.

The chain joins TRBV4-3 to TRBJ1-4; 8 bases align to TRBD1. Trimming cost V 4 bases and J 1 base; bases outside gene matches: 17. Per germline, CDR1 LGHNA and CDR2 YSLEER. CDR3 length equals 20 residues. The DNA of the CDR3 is TGCGCCAGCAGCCCTCGCCTCGGGGCAGGGGGCATGAGAACTAATGAAAAACTGTTTTTT. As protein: CASSPRLGAGGMRTNEKLFF.